One and the same sample provided the 15 T cell receptor beta chains below, sequenced in a study of T cell responses to AZD1222 COVID-19 vaccine. Some clones are missing from TCRdb's copy, which holds only in-frame ones; the method was immunoSEQ multiplex PCR. The profile covers some 150,000 clones, with about 86% appearing a single time and roughly 5.1% taken by the ten largest. Sequencing was performed on peripheral blood, taken 28 days after the second AZD1222 dose. These receptors all come from an adult who received the AZD1222 COVID-19 vaccine.

The chain joins TRBV27 to TRBJ2-7; TRBD2 aligns across 10 bases. Looked up from germline, CDR1 is MNHEY and CDR2 is SMNVEV (reference sequence). There are 19 residues in the CDR3. V lost 1 base and J lost 1; bases outside the gene matches: 13. The CDR3 is CASSLWPSGSQTYSYEQYF. The CDR3 bases are TGTGCCAGCAGTTTATGGCCTAGCGGGAGTCAAACGTATTCCTACGAGCAGTACTTC.

This chain uses TRBV5-4 with TRBJ2-7; the D gene could be TRBD1 or TRBD2 (5 bases each). CDR1 SGHNT and CDR2 YYREEE come from the germline V gene (reference sequence). The CDR3 spans 12 residues. Between the trimmed V and J ends, which lost 0 bases and 5 bases, there was a span of 6 bases. The CDR3 sequence is CASSLAGHEQYF. As DNA, the CDR3 is TGTGCCAGCAGCTTGGCGGGGCACGAGCAGTACTTC.

CDR3 residues: CASSQGPQGGNEQYF. The CDR3 DNA reads as TGTGCCAGCAGCCAAGGTCCCCAGGGGGGGAACGAGCAGTACTTC. The genes are TRBV3-1 (or the pseudogene TRBV3-2) and TRBJ2-7, with D possibly being TRBD1 or TRBD2 (7 bases each). Germline CDR1 reads LGHDT; CDR2 reads YNNKEL (reference sequence). The CDR3 is 15 amino acids. With 1 base removed from V and 5 bases from J, the gap between germline ends came to 15 bases.

This clone was detected a few times. The J gene is TRBJ1-1, the V gene TRBV5-1, with D unresolved. There are 14 residues in the CDR3. Trimming pared 3 bases from V and 3 bases from J, leaving 12 bases between. CDR1 is SGHRS, CDR2 YFSETQ, per germline. The CDR3, as DNA: TGCGCCAGCAGCTCCATAGGTGGGGACACTGAAGCTTTCTTT. Protein product: CASSSIGGDTEAFF.

V is TRBV2 and J is TRBJ2-3; D is uncertain. The CDR3 loop spans 15 amino acids. V shed 4 bases and J shed 2 bases, with 13 bases lying between them. From germline, CDR1 is SNHLY and CDR2 FYNNEI. The DNA for the CDR3 is TGTGCCAGCAGTGTAGCACCTACCCCCACAGATACGCAGTATTTT. This gives the protein CASSVAPTPTDTQYF. Combining the CDR3 with reference TRBV2 and TRBJ2-3 gives the whole variable domain EPEVTQTPSHQVTQMGQEVILRCVPISNHLYFYWYRQILGQKVEFLVSFYNNEISEKSEIFDDQFSVERPDGSNFTLKIRSTKLEDSAMYFCASSVAPTPTDTQYFGPGTRLTVL.

This clone was counted only a few times. J is TRBJ2-3 and V is TRBV5-1, with 10 bases matching TRBD1. Trimming took 0 bases from V and 2 from J; bases not matched to a gene: 9. Germline V CDR1 and CDR2: SGHRS, YFSETQ. This CDR3 comprises 18 residues. The CDR3 DNA reads as TGCGCCAGCAGCTTGGATCCTCCGGGACAGGGGAACACAGATACGCAGTATTTT. This sequence encodes CASSLDPPGQGNTDTQYF.

The rearrangement joins TRBV25-1 to TRBJ2-7; D gene ambiguous. V gave up 1 base and J gave up 2 bases, with 9 bases separating them. The CDR3 has 14 residues. Germline lookup yields CDR1 MGHDK and CDR2 SYGVNS. CDR3 sequence reads: CASSEFALPYEQYF. CDR3 sequence (DNA): TGTGCCAGCAGTGAATTCGCCTTACCCTACGAGCAGTACTTC.

The V gene is TRBV9, the J gene TRBJ2-2, with TRBD2 matching over 13 bases. Trimming cost V 0 bases and J 7 bases; bases outside gene matches: 3. Germline assignment: CDR1 SGDLS and CDR2 YYNGEE. The CDR3 covers 16 residues. The CDR3 sequence: CASSVGLAGGHGELFF. The CDR3 coding sequence is TGTGCCAGCAGCGTAGGACTAGCGGGGGGTCACGGGGAGCTGTTTTTT.

The chain joins TRBV30 to TRBJ1-6; tentatively, D is TRBD1 (5 bases). Trimming shortened V by 0 bases and J by 14 bases, and 11 bases separated the two germline ends. Germline CDR1 and CDR2: GTSNPN and SVGIG (reference sequence). The CDR3 spans 12 residues. The CDR3 DNA sequence: TGTGCCTGGAGTGTAATGCGGGGGTCCCTCCACTTT. This encodes CAWSVMRGSLHF. The full variable domain, completed using reference TRBV30 and TRBJ1-6, is SQTIHQWPATLVQPVGSPLSLECTVEGTSNPNLYWYRQAAGRGLQLLFYSVGIGQISSEVPQNLSASRPQDRQFILSSKKLLLSDSGFYLCAWSVMRGSLHFGNGTRLTVT.

The genes are TRBV2 and TRBJ1-1; D is unresolved. Germline V gene data show CDR1 as SNHLY and CDR2 as FYNNEI. V was clipped by 7 bases and J by 0 bases, with 9 bases between them. The CDR3 consists of 13 residues. In DNA form, the CDR3 reads TGTGCCAGCAACTTAGGACTGAACACTGAAGCTTTCTTT. This encodes CASNLGLNTEAFF.

The chain carries TRBV29-1 and TRBJ2-1; D is undetermined. Per the germline V gene, CDR1 is SQVTM and CDR2 is ANQGSEA. The CDR3 runs to 12 residues. Trimming removed 5 bases at V and 7 bases at J, with 12 bases between. CDR3 DNA sequence: TGCAGCGTTAATAGGATTCTAAATGAGCAGTTCTTC. It yields the protein CSVNRILNEQFF.

V is TRBV5-1 and J is TRBJ1-1; D unresolved. The V and J ends lost 0 bases and 0 bases respectively, with 9 bases between them. Germline V gene lookup returns CDR1 SGHRS and CDR2 YFSETQ. The CDR3 spans 15 residues. The CDR3 here is CASSLDRAMNTEAFF. CDR3 DNA: TGCGCCAGCAGCTTGGATAGGGCAATGAACACTGAAGCTTTCTTT.

A single count supports this clone. The chain is built from TRBV30 and TRBJ1-1, with D tentatively TRBD1 (6 bases). The CDR3 totals 14 residues. Germline CDR1 GTSNPN, CDR2 SVGIG (reference sequence). Trimming shortened V by 2 bases and J by 5 bases, and 15 bases separated the two germline ends. CDR3 sequence reads: CAWSLGQLGTEAFF. Here the CDR3 DNA reads TGTGCCTGGAGTCTTGGACAGTTAGGGACTGAAGCTTTCTTT.

V is TRBV7-8 and J is TRBJ2-5; 8 positions match TRBD2. V lost 3 bases and J lost 3; bases outside the gene matches: 9. The CDR3 is made up of 16 amino acids. Germline CDR1 and CDR2: SGHVS and FQNEAQ. The CDR3 nucleotides read TGTGCCAGCAGCTTTATTGCGGGGGGCCGAGAAGAGACCCAGTACTTC. Its translation is CASSFIAGGREETQYF.

V is TRBV7-8 and J is TRBJ1-1; D is ambiguous. The CDR3 has 14 amino acids. Per germline, CDR1 SGHVS and CDR2 FQNEAQ. The V gene lost 5 bases and the J gene lost 5 bases, with 15 bases spanning the gap. CDR3 in DNA: TGTGCCAGCAGCCTACGGGCGATTCCGACTGAAGCTTTCTTT. It specifies CASSLRAIPTEAFF.